This TCR beta chain was identified in a study of cytomegalovirus exposure and HLA in healthy donors. The primer mix had 60 Vbeta and 13 Jbeta primers. Here immunoSEQ multiplex PCR was the method, and the copy in TCRdb shows in-frame clones only, minus some. The sample holds about 150,000 clones, 77% seen once. This clone is a singleton in its sample. Antigen unknown. Study conclusions and caveats: In a later analysis, TCR association rates varied by HLA locus: DRB1 most, HLA-C fewest. It was 160 or so TCR beta chains that were listed as cytomegalovirus-associated.

Germline V lookup: CDR1 ENHRY, CDR2 SYGVKD. CDR3 length equals 15 residues. Losses at the gene ends were 5 bases for V and 8 bases for J; bases not matched to a gene: 12. The TCR comes from a woman aged 30 to 39 in good health and CMV-seronegative. Sequenced: PBMCs. This sequence joins TRBV10-3 and TRBJ1-2, with 9 bases lining up with TRBD1. CDR3 sequence reads: CAISHPPGQGRGYTF. The CDR3 region has the DNA TGTGCCATCAGTCATCCGCCGGGACAGGGACGAGGCTACACCTTC.